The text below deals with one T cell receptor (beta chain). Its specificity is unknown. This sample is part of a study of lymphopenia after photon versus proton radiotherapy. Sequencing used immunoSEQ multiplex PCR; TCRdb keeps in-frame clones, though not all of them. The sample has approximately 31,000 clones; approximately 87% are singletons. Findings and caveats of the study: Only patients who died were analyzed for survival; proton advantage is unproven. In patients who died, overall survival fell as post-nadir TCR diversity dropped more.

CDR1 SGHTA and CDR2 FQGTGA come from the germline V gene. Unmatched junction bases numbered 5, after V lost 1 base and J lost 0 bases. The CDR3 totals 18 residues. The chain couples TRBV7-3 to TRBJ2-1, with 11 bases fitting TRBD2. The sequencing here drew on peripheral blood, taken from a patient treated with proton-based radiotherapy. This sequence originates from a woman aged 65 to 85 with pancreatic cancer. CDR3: CASSLRATSGSSYNEQFF. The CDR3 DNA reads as TGTGCCAGCAGCTTAAGGGCCACTAGCGGGAGCTCCTACAATGAGCAGTTCTTC.